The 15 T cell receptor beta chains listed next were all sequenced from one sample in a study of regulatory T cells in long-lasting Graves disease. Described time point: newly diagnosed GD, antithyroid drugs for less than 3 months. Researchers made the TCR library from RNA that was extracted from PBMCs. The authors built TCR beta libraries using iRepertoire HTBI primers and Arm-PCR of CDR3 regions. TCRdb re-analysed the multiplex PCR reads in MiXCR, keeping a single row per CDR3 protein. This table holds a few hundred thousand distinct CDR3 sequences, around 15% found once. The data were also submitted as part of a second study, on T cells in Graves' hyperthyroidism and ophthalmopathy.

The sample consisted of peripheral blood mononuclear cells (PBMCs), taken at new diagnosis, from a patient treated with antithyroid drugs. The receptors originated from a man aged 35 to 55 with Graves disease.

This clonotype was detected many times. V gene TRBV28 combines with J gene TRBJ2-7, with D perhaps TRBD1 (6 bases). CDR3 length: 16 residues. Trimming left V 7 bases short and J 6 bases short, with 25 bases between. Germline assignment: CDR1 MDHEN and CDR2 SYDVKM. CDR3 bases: TGTGCCAGCACCCGGTCGTGGGGGCTGCCGGATTTCGAGCAGTACTTC. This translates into CASTRSWGLPDFEQYF.

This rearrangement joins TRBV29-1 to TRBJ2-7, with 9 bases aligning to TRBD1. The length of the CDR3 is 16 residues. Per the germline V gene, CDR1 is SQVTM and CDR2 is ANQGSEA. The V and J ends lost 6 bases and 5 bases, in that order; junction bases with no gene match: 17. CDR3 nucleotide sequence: TGCAGCGTCCTGACCGGGACAGGGAGTCGGCTCCACGAGCAGTACTTC. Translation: CSVLTGTGSRLHEQYF.

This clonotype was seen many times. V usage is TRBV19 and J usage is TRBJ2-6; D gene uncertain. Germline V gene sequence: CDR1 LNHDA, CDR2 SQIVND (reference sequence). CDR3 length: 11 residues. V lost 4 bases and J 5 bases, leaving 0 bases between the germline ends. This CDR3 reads CASSRANVLTF. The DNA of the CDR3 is TGTGCCAGTAGTAGGGCCAACGTCCTGACTTTC.

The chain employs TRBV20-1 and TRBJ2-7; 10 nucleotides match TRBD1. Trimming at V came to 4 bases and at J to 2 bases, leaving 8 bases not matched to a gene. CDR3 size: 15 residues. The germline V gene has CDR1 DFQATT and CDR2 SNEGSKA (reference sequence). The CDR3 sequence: CSAIDRGQLTYEQYF. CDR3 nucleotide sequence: TGCAGTGCTATCGACAGGGGGCAGCTAACCTACGAGCAGTACTTC.

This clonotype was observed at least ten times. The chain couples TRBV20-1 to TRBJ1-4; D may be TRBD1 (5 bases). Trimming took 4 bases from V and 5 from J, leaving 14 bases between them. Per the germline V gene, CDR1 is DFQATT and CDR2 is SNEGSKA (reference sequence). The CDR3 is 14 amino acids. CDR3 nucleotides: TGCAGTGCTAACCGGGACGGAGTAAATGAAAAACTGTTTTTT. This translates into CSANRDGVNEKLFF.

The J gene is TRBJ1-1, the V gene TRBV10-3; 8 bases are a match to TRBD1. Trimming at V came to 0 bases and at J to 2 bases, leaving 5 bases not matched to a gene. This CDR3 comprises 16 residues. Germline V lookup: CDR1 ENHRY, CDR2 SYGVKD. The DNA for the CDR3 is TGTGCCATCAGTGAGTCCGGGACAGGATACAACACTGAAGCTTTCTTT. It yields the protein CAISESGTGYNTEAFF.

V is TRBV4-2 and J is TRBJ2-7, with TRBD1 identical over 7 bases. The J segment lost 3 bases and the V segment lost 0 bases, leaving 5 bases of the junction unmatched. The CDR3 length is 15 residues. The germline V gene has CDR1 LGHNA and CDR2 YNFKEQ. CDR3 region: CASSQERTGVYEQYF. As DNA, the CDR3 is TGTGCCAGCAGCCAAGAAAGAACAGGGGTCTACGAGCAGTACTTC.

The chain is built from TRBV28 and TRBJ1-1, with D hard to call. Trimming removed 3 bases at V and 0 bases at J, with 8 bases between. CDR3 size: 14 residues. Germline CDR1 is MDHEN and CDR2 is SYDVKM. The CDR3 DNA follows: TGTGCCAGCAGTTTGGGCTTCATGAACACTGAAGCTTTCTTT. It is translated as CASSLGFMNTEAFF.

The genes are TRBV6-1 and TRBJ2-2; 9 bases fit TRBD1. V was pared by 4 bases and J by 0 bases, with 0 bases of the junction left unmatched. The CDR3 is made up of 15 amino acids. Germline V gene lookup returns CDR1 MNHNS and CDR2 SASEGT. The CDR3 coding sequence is TGTGCCAGCAGTGGACAGGGGGCGAACACCGGGGAGCTGTTTTTT. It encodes CASSGQGANTGELFF.

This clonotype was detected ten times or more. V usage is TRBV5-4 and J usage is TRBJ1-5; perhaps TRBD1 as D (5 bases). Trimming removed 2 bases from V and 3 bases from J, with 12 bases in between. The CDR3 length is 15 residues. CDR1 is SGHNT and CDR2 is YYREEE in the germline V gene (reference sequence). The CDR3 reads CASSLAGGDNQPQHF. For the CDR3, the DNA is TGTGCCAGCAGCTTAGCTGGGGGGGACAATCAGCCCCAGCATTTT.

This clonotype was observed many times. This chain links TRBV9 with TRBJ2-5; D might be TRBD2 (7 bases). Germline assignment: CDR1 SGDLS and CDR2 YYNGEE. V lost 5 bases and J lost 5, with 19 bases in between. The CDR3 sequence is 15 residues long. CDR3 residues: CASSIQGGAGETQYF. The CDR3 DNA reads TGTGCCAGCAGTATACAAGGGGGGGCGGGCGAGACCCAGTACTTC.

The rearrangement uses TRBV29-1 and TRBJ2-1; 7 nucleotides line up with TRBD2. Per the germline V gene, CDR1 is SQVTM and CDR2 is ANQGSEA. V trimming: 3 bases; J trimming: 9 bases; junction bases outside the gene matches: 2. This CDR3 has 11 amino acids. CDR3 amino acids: CSVDRGSEQFF. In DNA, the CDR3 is TGCAGCGTTGATCGCGGGAGTGAGCAGTTCTTC.

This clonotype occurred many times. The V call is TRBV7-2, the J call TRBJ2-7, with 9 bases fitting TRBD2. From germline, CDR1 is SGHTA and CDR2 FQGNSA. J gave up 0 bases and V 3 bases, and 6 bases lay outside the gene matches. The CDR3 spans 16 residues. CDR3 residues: CASSFQRGVSSYEQYF. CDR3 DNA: TGTGCCAGCAGCTTTCAGCGGGGGGTAAGCTCCTACGAGCAGTACTTC.

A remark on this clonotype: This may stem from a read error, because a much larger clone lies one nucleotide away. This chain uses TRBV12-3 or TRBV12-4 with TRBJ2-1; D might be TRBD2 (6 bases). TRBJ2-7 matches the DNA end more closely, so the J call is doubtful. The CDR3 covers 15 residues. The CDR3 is CASSLRLTARGEQYF. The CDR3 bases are TGTGCCAGCAGTTTACGTCTTACGGCCCGGGGGGAGCAGTACTTC.

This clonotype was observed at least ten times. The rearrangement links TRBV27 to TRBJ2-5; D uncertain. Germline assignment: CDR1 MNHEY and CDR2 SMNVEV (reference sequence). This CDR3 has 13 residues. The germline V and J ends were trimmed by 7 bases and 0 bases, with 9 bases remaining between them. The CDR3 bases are TGTGCCAGCAAGCCCGGGTACCAAGAGACCCAGTACTTC. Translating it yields CASKPGYQETQYF.